The subject of this entry is one TCR beta chain. The antigen remains unidentified. This CDR3 is 13 amino acids long. In germline, CDR1 is DFQATT, CDR2 SNEGSKA (reference sequence). V was clipped by 3 bases and J by 0 bases, with 6 bases between them. This specimen belongs to a study of CD8 T cells in ankylosing spondylitis. General observations from the study: It appeared that ankylosing spondylitis blood was characterized by a TCR beta motif of several highly homologous variants. Past studies reported some motif variants in reactive arthritis synovial fluid and blood.

MiXCR, applied by TCRdb to the 5' RACE reads, yields one record per CDR3 protein. The sample records fewer than 450,000 distinct CDR3 sequences, over 15% being singletons. Sequenced: blood, either unsorted or a sorted T cell fraction (not recorded which). This clonotype originated in a male donor with ankylosing spondylitis. The gene calls are TRBV20-1 and TRBJ1-3, with D uncertain. The CDR3: CSASFVSGNTIYF. For the CDR3, the DNA is TGCAGTGCTAGCTTCGTCTCTGGAAACACCATATATTTT.